These T cell receptor beta chains were read from a single sample in a study of radiotherapy plus CTLA-4 blockade in lung cancer. Using immunoSEQ multiplex PCR, the repertoire was profiled, and TCRdb retains in-frame clones only, with some absent. The sample yields about 97,000 clones, roughly 79% seen once. Sequenced here: peripheral blood, sampled from a patient treated with radiotherapy plus ipilimumab. The receptors stem from a human donor with non-small cell lung cancer who had a partial response to radiotherapy plus ipilimumab. Some clones in this sample may be carry-over from other donors' samples. The CDR3 runs from the conserved cysteine through the conserved F or W. D genes are given only for firm matches. The size entry is marked missing in some rows and otherwise reads once, few, many or a size class.

j_call | d_call | v_call | clone_size | cdr3_nt | cdr3_aa
TRBJ2-4 | TRBD1 | TRBV15 | - | TGTGCCACCAGCAGATATAGTACAGGGGGAAACATTCAGTACTTC | CATSRYSTGGNIQYF
TRBJ2-1 | - | TRBV11-3 | - | TGTGCCAGCAGCTTGCCGAGGAGGAGTGAGCAGTTCTTC | CASSLPRRSEQFF
TRBJ2-3 | TRBD2 | TRBV10-3 | - | TGTGCCATCGGACTAGCGGGAGCAGATACGCAGTATTTT | CAIGLAGADTQYF
TRBJ2-6 | TRBD2 | TRBV5-1 | - | TGCGCCAGCAGCCCGAGGACTAGCGGTAGTGTCTCTGGGGCCAACGTCCTGACTTTC | CASSPRTSGSVSGANVLTF
TRBJ2-1 | - | TRBV10-3 | - | TGTGCCATCAGTGAGTCGAAGGTATCAGGTAATGAGCAGTTCTTC | CAISESKVSGNEQFF
TRBJ2-5 | TRBD1 | TRBV7-7 | once | TGTGCCAGCAGCCCGGACAGGGCAAGAGAGACCCAGTACTTC | CASSPDRARETQYF
TRBJ1-6 | - | TRBV18 | - | TGTGCCAGCTCACCTGCGGCGACCCCAAATTCACCCCTCCACTTT | CASSPAATPNSPLHF
TRBJ1-5 | - | TRBV5-5 | - | TGTGCCAGCAGCTCCCGGACAGACAATCAGCCCCAGCATTTT | CASSSRTDNQPQHF
TRBJ2-1 | - | TRBV5-4 | - | TGTGCCAGCAGCTTGAGGCAGGGGTCATACAATGAGCAGTTCTTC | CASSLRQGSYNEQFF
TRBJ2-7 | - | TRBV7-9 | few | TGTGCCAGCAGCTTAGAGGAGCTCGTCTCCTACGAGCAGTACTTC | CASSLEELVSYEQYF
TRBJ2-1 | TRBD2 | TRBV11-1 | - | TGTGCCAGCACCTTTGGACTAGCGGGGGCTCATGAGCAGTTCTTC | CASTFGLAGAHEQFF
TRBJ1-5 | TRBD1 | TRBV6-6 | - | TGTGCCAGCAGAGAACAGGGGGGGGTTCATCAGCCCCAGCATTTT | CASREQGGVHQPQHF
TRBJ2-5 | TRBD2 | TRBV5-1 | - | TGCGCCAGCAGCTTGGCGCTAGCGGTACAAGAGACCCAGTACTTC | CASSLALAVQETQYF
TRBJ2-1 | TRBD2 | TRBV5-6 | few | TGTGCCAGCAGCTTAACTAGCGGGAGTAAGCAGTTCTTC | CASSLTSGSKQFF
TRBJ2-1 | TRBD1 | TRBV5-6 | few | TGTGCCAGCAGCTCCGGGACAGGACGTACATCCAATGAGCAGTTCTTC | CASSSGTGRTSNEQFF
TRBJ2-5 | TRBD2 | TRBV2 | - | TGTGCCAGCAGTAGTTCGCGGGGGGACGAGACCCAGTACTTC | CASSSSRGDETQYF
TRBJ2-1 | TRBD2 | TRBV5-8 | - | TGTGCCAGCAGCCCTTTCGGCGGGGGGAGCTCCTACAATGAGCAGTTCTTC | CASSPFGGGSSYNEQFF
TRBJ1-2 | - | TRBV28 | - | TGTACGACGTACAGGGAGTTCTATGGCTACACCTTC | CTTYREFYGYTF
TRBJ2-5 | TRBD2 | TRBV7-2 | - | TGTGCCAGCAGCTTAAGGCTAGCGGGGGGGTCCCAGTACTTC | CASSLRLAGGSQYF
TRBJ2-3 | TRBD2 | TRBV14 | once | TGTGCCAGCAGCCGTATTAGCGGGGGTATCACAGATACGCAGTATTTT | CASSRISGGITDTQYF
TRBJ2-2 | TRBD1 | TRBV5-1 | - | TGCGCCAGCAGCCAAGGACAGGGGGGGGTCACCGGGGAGCTGTTTTTT | CASSQGQGGVTGELFF
TRBJ2-7 | - | TRBV11-3 | - | TGTGCCAGCAGTCAGGACTTGTCCTACGAGCAGTACTTC | CASSQDLSYEQYF
TRBJ2-6 | TRBD1 | TRBV6-4 | - | TGTGCCAGCAGTCGGACAGGGGGCACGGGGGGGGCCAACGTCCTGACTTTC | CASSRTGGTGGANVLTF
TRBJ2-2 | - | TRBV18 | - | TGTGCCAGCTCACCAATGGGGCTCGACACCGGGGAGCTGTTTTTT | CASSPMGLDTGELFF
TRBJ2-1 | TRBD2 | TRBV7-3 | - | TGTGCCAGCAGCCCGAGGAGGCTAGCGGGATCCAATGAGCAGTTCTTC | CASSPRRLAGSNEQFF
TRBJ2-7 | - | TRBV28 | - | TGTGCCAGCAGAAAGACAGCCTCCTACGAGCAGTACTTC | CASRKTASYEQYF
TRBJ2-2 | TRBD2 | TRBV27 | - | TGTGCCAGCAGTTCGGGACTAGCGCAGACCGGGGAGCTGTTTTTT | CASSSGLAQTGELFF
TRBJ2-7 | - | TRBV10-1 | - | TGCGCCAGCAGCCAGGGGTGGGGTCCCTACGAGCAGTACTTC | CASSQGWGPYEQYF
TRBJ2-7 | - | TRBV5-6 | - | TGTGCCAGCAGCCTAATTGGGGGACTCGGGGGCTACGAGCAGTACTTC | CASSLIGGLGGYEQYF
TRBJ1-5 | - | TRBV28 | - | TGTGCCAGCAGCACCCGAACAGGGTTAAGCAATCAGCCCCAGCATTTT | CASSTRTGLSNQPQHF
TRBJ2-7 | TRBD2 | TRBV6-6 | - | TGTGCCAGCAGCGGCCGGCTAGCGGTGAATTACGAGCAGTACTTC | CASSGRLAVNYEQYF
TRBJ1-4 | - | TRBV6-6 | - | TGTGCCAGCAGTTACCGCCCCGGTGAAAAACTGTTTTTT | CASSYRPGEKLFF
TRBJ2-3 | - | TRBV2 | - | TGTGCCAGCAACGGGGCAGGAGGGGTTTGGCCAGATACGCAGTATTTT | CASNGAGGVWPDTQYF
TRBJ2-2 | - | TRBV7-2 | - | TGTGCCAGCAGCAGCTTTTACCCGGGTGGCACCGGGGAGCTGTTTTTT | CASSSFYPGGTGELFF
TRBJ2-2 | TRBD2 | TRBV6-6 | - | TGTGCCAGCAGTGGGACTAGTATCACCGGGGAGCTGTTTTTT | CASSGTSITGELFF
TRBJ2-3 | - | TRBV27 | - | TGTGCCAGCAGCCCCTTGGGGGGTATATCAGATACGCAGTATTTT | CASSPLGGISDTQYF
TRBJ2-5 | - | TRBV18 | - | TGTGCCAGCTCGGGGGGAGCGGACCCCAAAGAGACCCAGTACTTC | CASSGGADPKETQYF
TRBJ2-3 | TRBD1 | TRBV5-1 | - | TGCGCCAGCAGCCGACAGGGGGTGGGCACAGATACGCAGTATTTT | CASSRQGVGTDTQYF
TRBJ2-2 | TRBD1 | TRBV11-1 | - | TGTGCCAGCAGCTTATCCGGGACAGCGTCAGCCGGGGAGCTGTTTTTT | CASSLSGTASAGELFF
TRBJ2-3 | - | TRBV6-5 | - | TGTGCCAGTACAAGCGGGTACACAGATACGCAGTATTTT | CASTSGYTDTQYF
TRBJ2-5 | - | TRBV11-1 | - | TGTGCCAGCAGCTTATATCCAGGGGTGGGAGAGACCCAGTACTTC | CASSLYPGVGETQYF
TRBJ1-3 | - | TRBV6-6 | once | TGTGCCAGCAGTTACTTCGGGGGCTCTGGAAACACCATATATTTT | CASSYFGGSGNTIYF
TRBJ1-4 | - | TRBV28 | once | TGTGCCAGCCGAGGGGGGGCAGGTGAAAAACTGTTTTTT | CASRGGAGEKLFF
TRBJ1-1 | - | TRBV20-1 | few | TGCAGTGCCACAGGGTTAACTGAAGCTTTCTTT | CSATGLTEAFF
TRBJ2-1 | TRBD2 | TRBV29-1 | once | TGCAGCGCCCCACTAGCGGGACACTACAATGAGCAGTTCTTC | CSAPLAGHYNEQFF
TRBJ1-1 | TRBD1 | TRBV28 | - | TGTGCCAGCAGCCTCCCCCGACAGGGTGATGAAGCTTTCTTT | CASSLPRQGDEAFF
TRBJ2-2 | TRBD2 | TRBV9 | - | TGTGCCAGCAGCGTATCAGCGGGAGTGACCGGGGAGCTGTTTTTT | CASSVSAGVTGELFF
TRBJ2-7 | - | TRBV7-8 | - | TGTGCCAGCAGCCCGACAGGACCAATCTACGAGCAGTACTTC | CASSPTGPIYEQYF
TRBJ1-2 | - | TRBV18 | - | TGTGCCAGCTCACCCTTGGCGGGGTCTCCCCGTTCTCTTTCTGGCTACACCTTC | CASSPLAGSPRSLSGYTF
TRBJ2-1 | TRBD1 | TRBV7-2 | - | TGTGCCAGCACCCGACAGGGGACTTACAATGAGCAGTTCTTC | CASTRQGTYNEQFF
TRBJ2-3 | TRBD2 | TRBV27 | - | TGTGCCAGCAGTTCCCTAGCGGGGGGGCCAGGGACGCAGTATTTT | CASSSLAGGPGTQYF
TRBJ2-7 | TRBD2 | TRBV6-4 | few | TGTGCCAGCAGGACTAGCGGGAGTTACGAGCAGTACTTC | CASRTSGSYEQYF
TRBJ2-5 | TRBD2 | TRBV5-1 | - | TGCGCCAGCAGCCAACTAGCGGAAGAGACCCAGTACTTC | CASSQLAEETQYF